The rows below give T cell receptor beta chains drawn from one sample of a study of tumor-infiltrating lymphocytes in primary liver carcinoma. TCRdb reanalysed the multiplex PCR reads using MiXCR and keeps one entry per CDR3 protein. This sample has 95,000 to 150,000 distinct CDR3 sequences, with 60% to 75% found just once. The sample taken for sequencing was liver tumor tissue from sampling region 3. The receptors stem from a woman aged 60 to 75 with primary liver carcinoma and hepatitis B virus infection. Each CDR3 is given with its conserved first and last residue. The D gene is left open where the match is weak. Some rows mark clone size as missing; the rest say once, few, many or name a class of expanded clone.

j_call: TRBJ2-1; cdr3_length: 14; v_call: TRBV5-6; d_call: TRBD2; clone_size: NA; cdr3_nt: TGTCCCAGCAGCGGGTTCTGGCGGGGGGCCGACCAGTTCTTC; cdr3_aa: CPSSGFWRGADQFF
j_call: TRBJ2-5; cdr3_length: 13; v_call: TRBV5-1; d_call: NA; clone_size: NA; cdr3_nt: TGCGCCAGCAGCTTGCGGGTCGCGGAGACCCAGTACTTC; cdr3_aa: CASSLRVAETQYF
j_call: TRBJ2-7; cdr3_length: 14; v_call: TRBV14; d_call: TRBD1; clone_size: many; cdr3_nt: TGTGCCAGCAGCCCCGGACAGGGGTTGGCCGAGCAGTACTTC; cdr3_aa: CASSPGQGLAEQYF
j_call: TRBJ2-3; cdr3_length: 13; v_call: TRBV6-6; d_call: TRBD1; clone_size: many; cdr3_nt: TGTGCCAGCAGTGACACAGGGGCAGATACGCAGTATTTT; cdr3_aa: CASSDTGADTQYF
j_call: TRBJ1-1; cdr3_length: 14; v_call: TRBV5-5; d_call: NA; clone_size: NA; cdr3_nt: TGTGCCAGCAGTTTTTCGACAAGGAACACTGAAGCTTTCTTT; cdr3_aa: CASSFSTRNTEAFF
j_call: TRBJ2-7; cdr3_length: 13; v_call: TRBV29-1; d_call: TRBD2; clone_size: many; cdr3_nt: TGCAGCGTTGCTAGCGGGAGTCTCTACGAGCAGTACTTC; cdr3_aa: CSVASGSLYEQYF
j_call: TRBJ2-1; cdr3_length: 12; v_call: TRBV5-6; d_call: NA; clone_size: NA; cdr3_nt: TGTGTCAGCAGCTTGATTCGCAATGTGCAGTTCTTC; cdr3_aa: CVSSLIRNVQFF
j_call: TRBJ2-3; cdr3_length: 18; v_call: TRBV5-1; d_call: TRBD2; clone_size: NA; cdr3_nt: TGCGCCAGCAGCTTGGGAGTAGCGGGAGAGGTTGGGACAGATACGCAGTATTTT; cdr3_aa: CASSLGVAGEVGTDTQYF
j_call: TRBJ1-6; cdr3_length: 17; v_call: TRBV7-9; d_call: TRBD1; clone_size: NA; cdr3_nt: TGTGCCAGCAGCTTAGCCTCCGGGACAGCATATAATTCACCCCTCCACTTT; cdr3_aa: CASSLASGTAYNSPLHF
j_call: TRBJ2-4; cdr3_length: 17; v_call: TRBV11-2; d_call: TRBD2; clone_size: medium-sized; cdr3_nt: TGTGCCAGCAGCCCAGGCAGGCTACTAAGCGGGAGGGACATTCAGTACTTC; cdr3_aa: CASSPGRLLSGRDIQYF
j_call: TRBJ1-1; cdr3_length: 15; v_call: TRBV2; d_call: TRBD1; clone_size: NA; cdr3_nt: TGTGCCACACAACCACTGACAGGGTCCCCTACGGGAGCTTTCTTT; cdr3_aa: CATQPLTGSPTGAFF
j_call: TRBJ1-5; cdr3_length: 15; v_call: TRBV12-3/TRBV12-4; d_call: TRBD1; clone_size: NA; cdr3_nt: TGTGCCAGCAGCCCCCTAGGGACAGGCAATCAGCTCCAGGATTTT; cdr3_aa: CASSPLGTGNQLQDF
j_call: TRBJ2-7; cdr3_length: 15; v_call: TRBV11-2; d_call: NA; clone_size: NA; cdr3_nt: TGTGCCAGCAACTCGTCGACAAGGGTACTTGAGGAGCAGTACTTC; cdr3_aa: CASNSSTRVLEEQYF
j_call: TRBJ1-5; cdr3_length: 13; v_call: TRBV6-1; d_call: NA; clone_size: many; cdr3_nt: TGTGCCAGCAGTGAAGAACGTAATCAGCCCCAGCATTTT; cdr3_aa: CASSEERNQPQHF
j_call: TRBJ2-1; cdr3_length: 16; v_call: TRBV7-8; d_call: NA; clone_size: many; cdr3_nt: TGTGCCAGCAGCCCCCGTCAGGCACTCTCCTACAATGAGCAGTTCTTC; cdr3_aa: CASSPRQALSYNEQFF
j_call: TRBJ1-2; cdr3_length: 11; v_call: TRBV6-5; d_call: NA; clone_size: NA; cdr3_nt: TGTGCCAGTAGTGTAGGGTATGGCTACACCTTC; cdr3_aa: CASSVGYGYTF
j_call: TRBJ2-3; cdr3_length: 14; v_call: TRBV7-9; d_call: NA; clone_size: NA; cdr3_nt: TGTGCCAGCAGCTCAGGGACAAGCACAGGTACGCAGTATTTT; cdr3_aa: CASSSGTSTGTQYF
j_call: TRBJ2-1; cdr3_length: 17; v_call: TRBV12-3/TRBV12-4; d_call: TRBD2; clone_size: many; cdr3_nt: TGTGCCAGCAGTTTCTTCTTACTAGCGGGAGTAGGGAATGAGCAGTTCTTC; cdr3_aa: CASSFFLLAGVGNEQFF
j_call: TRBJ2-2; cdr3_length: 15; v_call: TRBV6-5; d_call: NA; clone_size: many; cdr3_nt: TGTGCCAGCAGTTACGGCCCCTCGGTCCCCGGGGAGCTGTTTTTT; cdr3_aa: CASSYGPSVPGELFF
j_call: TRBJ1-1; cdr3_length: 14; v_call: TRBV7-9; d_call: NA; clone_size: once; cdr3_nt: TGTCCCAGCAGCCCTGGACACCAGAACACTGAAGCTTTCTTT; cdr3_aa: CPSSPGHQNTEAFF
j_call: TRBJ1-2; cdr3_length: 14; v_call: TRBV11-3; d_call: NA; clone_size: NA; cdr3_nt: TGTGGCAGCAACTTAGGGTCTGTGAACTATGTCTACACCTTC; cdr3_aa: CGSNLGSVNYVYTF
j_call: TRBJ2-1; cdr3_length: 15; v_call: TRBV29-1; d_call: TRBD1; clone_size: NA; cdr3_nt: TGCAGCGTTCAAACAGAGACAGGGGACGACAATGAGCAGTTCTTC; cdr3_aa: CSVQTETGDDNEQFF
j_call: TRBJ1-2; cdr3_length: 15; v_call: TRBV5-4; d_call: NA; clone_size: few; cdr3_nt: TGTGCCTGCAGCTTATGGGGAGCCGGAGACTATGGCTACACCTTC; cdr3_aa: CACSLWGAGDYGYTF
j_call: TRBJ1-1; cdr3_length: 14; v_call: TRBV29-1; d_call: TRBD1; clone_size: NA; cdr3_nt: TGCAGCGTCTACAGGGGCGGTCAGAACAGTGAAACTTTCTTT; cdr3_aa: CSVYRGGQNSETFF
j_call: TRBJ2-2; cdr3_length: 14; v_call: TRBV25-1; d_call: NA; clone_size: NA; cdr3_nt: TGTGCCAGCAGTGAGTACAGGGACACCAGGGAGCTGTTTTTT; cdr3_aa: CASSEYRDTRELFF
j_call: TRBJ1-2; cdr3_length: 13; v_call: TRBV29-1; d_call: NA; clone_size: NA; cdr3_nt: TGCAGCGCTGAAGAGACAGCTAACTATGGCTACATCTTC; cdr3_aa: CSAEETANYGYIF
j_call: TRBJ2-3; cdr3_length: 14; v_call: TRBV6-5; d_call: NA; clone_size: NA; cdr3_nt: TGTGCTAGCAGTATAACGTGGGGCACAGATACGCAGTATTTT; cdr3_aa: CASSITWGTDTQYF
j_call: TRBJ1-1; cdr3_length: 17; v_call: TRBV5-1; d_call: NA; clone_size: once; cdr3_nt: TGCGCCAGCAGCTTGGGGGTACGGAAACCTATGAACACTGAAGCTTTCTTT; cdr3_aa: CASSLGVRKPMNTEAFF
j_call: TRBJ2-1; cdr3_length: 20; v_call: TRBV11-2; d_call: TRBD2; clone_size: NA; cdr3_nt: TGTACCAGCAGCCCTCACGTGACTAGCGAGATTCGTTGGTTTGGCAATGAGCAGTTCTTC; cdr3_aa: CTSSPHVTSEIRWFGNEQFF
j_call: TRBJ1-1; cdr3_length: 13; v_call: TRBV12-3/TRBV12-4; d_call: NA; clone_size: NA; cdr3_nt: TGTGCCGGCAGTTTCAAGGATAACACTGAAGCTTTCTTT; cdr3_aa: CAGSFKDNTEAFF
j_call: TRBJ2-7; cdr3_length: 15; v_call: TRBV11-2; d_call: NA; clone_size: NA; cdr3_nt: TGTGCCAGCAGTTTCGGACATACGAACGGCTACAAGCAGTACTTC; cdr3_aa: CASSFGHTNGYKQYF
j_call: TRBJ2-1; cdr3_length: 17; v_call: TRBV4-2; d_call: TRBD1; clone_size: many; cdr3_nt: TGTGCCAGCAGCCAAGAAGGGACAGTGAACTCCTACAATGAGCAGTTCTTC; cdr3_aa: CASSQEGTVNSYNEQFF
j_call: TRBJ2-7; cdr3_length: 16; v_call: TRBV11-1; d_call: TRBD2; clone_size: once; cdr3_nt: TGTGCCAGCAGCACCCGGGTAGCGGGATGCACCTACGAGAAGTACTTC; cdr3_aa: CASSTRVAGCTYEKYF
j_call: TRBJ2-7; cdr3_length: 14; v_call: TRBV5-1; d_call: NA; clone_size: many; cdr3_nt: TGCGCCAGCAGCTTGGACAGCCTCGCCTACGAGCAGTACTTC; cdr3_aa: CASSLDSLAYEQYF
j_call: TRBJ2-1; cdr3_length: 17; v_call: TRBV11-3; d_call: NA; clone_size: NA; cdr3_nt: TGTGCCAGCTGCTCCCGGAGGGCGCGGGCCGTGGGCAATGAGCAGTTCTTC; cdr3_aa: CASCSRRARAVGNEQFF
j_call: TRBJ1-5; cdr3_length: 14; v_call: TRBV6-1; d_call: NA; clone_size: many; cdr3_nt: TGTGCCAGCAGTGATCCTTTAAAGGACAGGCCCCAGCATTTT; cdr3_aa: CASSDPLKDRPQHF
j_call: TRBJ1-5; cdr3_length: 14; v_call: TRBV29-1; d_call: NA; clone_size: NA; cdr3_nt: TGTAGCGTTAGCGGCAGGGACGCCTGTCAGCCCCAGCATTTT; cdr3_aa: CSVSGRDACQPQHF
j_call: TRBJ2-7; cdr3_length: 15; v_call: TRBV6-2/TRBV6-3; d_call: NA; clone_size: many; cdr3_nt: TGTGCCAGCAGTTATCTGTCGGGACGGGGCTACGAGCAGTACTTC; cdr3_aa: CASSYLSGRGYEQYF
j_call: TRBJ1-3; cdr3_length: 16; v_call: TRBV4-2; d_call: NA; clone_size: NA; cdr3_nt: TGTGCCAGCAGCCAAGTAGGAGGGACCTCTGGAAGCACCATATATTTT; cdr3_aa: CASSQVGGTSGSTIYF
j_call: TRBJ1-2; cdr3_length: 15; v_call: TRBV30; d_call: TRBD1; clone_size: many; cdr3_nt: TGTGCCTGGAAACCCGGACAGCACAGGGGCGATGGCTACACCTTC; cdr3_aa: CAWKPGQHRGDGYTF
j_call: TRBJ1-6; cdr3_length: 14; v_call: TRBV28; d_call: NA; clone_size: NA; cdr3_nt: TGTGTCAGCAACCTAAGCAGCGGATATTCACCCCTCCACTTT; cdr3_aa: CVSNLSSGYSPLHF
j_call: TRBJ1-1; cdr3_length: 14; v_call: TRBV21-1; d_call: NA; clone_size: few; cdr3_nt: TGTGCCTGCAGCAAAGATGACAGAAGGTTTGAAGCTTTCTTT; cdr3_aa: CACSKDDRRFEAFF
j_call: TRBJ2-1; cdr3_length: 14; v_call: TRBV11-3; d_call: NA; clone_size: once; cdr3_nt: TGTGCCAACAGCGCTCAAGGCTCCTACAATGAGCAGTTCTTC; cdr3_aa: CANSAQGSYNEQFF
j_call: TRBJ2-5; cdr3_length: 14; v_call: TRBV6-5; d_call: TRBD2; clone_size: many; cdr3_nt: TGTGCCAGCAGTCGGACTAGCGCGCAAGAGACCCAGTACTTC; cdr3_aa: CASSRTSAQETQYF
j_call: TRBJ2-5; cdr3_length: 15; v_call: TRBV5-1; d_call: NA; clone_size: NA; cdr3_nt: TGCGCCAGCGGCTTACAGGGAGGGTACCAAGAGACCCAGTACTTC; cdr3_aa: CASGLQGGYQETQYF
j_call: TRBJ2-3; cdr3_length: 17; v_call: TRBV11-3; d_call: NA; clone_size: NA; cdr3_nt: TGTGCCAACAGCTTAGCAATGGGGAGAAGGAGTACAGATACGCAATATTTT; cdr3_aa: CANSLAMGRRSTDTQYF
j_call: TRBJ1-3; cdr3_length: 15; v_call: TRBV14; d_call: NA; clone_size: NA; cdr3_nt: TGTGCCAACAGCCCTGCTATGAGCCCTGGAAACACCATATATTTT; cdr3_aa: CANSPAMSPGNTIYF
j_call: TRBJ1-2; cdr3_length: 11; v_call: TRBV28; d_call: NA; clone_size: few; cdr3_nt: TGTGCCAGCTACTTTGAGTATGGCTACACCTTC; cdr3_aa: CASYFEYGYTF
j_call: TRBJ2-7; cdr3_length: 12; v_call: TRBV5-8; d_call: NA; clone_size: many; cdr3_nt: TGTGCCGGGGAAACAGACCCCTACGAGCAGTACTTC; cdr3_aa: CAGETDPYEQYF
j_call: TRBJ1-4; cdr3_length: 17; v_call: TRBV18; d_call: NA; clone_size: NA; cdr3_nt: TGTGCCAGCTCACCCTGGGCAGGATATTCAACTAATGAAGAACTGTTTTTT; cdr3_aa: CASSPWAGYSTNEELFF